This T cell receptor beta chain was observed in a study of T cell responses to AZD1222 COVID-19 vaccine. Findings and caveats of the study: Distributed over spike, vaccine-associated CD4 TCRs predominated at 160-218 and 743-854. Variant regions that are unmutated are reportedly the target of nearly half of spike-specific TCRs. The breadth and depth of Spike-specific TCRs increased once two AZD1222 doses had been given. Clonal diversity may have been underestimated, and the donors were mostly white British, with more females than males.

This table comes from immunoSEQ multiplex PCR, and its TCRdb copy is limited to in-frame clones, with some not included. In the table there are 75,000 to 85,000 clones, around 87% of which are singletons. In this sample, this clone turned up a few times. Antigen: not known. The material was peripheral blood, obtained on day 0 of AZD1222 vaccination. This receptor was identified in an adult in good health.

The CDR3 region is CASSFGLAGDTQYF. Written as DNA, the CDR3 is TGTGCCAGCAGTTTTGGACTAGCGGGAGATACGCAGTATTTT. The chain recombines TRBV6-5 with TRBJ2-3; 11 bases match TRBD2. The J segment lost 5 bases and the V segment lost 4 bases, leaving 2 bases of the junction unmatched. The CDR3 has 14 amino acids. Per germline, CDR1 MNHEY and CDR2 SVGAGI.